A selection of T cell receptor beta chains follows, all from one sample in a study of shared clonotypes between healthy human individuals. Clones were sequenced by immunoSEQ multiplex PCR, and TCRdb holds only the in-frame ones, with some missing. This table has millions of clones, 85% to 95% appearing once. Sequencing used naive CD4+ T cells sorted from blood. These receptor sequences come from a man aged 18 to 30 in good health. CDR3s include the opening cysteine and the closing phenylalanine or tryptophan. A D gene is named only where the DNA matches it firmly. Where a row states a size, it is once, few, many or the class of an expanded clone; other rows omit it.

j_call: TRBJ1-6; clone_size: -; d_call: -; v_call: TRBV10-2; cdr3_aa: CASTSGANSPLHF; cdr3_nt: TGCGCCAGCACCTCAGGTGCAAATTCACCCCTCCACTTT
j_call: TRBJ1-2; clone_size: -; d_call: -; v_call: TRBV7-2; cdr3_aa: CASTFGGVYGYTF; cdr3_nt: TGTGCCAGCACCTTCGGGGGGGTCTATGGCTACACCTTC
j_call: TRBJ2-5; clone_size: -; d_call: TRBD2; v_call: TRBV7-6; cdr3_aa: CASSLGLAGGQETQYF; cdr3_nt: TGTGCCAGCAGCTTAGGACTAGCGGGGGGTCAAGAGACCCAGTACTTC
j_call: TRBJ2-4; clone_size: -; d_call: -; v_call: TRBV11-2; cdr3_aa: CASSPRSNIQYF; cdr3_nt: TGTGCCAGCAGCCCGCGTTCAAACATTCAGTACTTC
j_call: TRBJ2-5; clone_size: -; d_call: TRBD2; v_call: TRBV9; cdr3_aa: CASSAASGRETQYF; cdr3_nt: TGTGCCAGCAGCGCGGCTAGCGGGAGGGAGACCCAGTACTTC
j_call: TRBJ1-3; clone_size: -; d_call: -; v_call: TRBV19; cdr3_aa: CASSIETTGNTIYF; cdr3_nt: TGTGCCAGTAGTATAGAAACCACTGGAAACACCATATATTTT
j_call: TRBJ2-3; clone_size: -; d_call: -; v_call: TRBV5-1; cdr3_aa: CASSLEQGGGTDTQYF; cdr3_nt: TGCGCCAGCAGCTTGGAACAAGGGGGGGGCACAGATACGCAGTATTTT
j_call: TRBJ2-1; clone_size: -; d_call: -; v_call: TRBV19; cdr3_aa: CASSIDQLGEYNEQFF; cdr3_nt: TGTGCCAGTAGTATAGATCAGTTGGGGGAGTACAATGAGCAGTTCTTC
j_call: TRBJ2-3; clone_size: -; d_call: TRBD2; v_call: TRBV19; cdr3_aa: CASTSGTSTDTQYF; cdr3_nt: TGTGCCAGTACTAGCGGCACTAGCACAGATACGCAGTATTTT
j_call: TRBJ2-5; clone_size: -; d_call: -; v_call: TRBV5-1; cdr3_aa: CASSSEGRGSETQYF; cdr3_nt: TGCGCCAGCAGCTCCGAAGGGAGAGGGTCAGAGACCCAGTACTTC
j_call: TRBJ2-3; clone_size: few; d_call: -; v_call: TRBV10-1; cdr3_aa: CASSESGTDTQYF; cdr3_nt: TGCGCCAGCAGTGAGTCGGGGACAGATACGCAGTATTTT
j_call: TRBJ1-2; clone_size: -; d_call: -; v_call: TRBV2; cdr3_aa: CASSGRLYGYTF; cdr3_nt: TGTGCCAGCAGTGGGCGACTCTATGGCTACACCTTC
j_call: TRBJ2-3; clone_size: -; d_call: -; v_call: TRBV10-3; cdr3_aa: CAISESRGSTDTQYF; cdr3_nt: TGTGCCATCAGTGAGTCGAGAGGGAGCACAGATACGCAGTATTTT
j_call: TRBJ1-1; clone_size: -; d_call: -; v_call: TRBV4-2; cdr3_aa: CASSQRRHTEAFF; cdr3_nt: TGTGCCAGCAGCCAACGTAGGCACACTGAAGCTTTCTTT
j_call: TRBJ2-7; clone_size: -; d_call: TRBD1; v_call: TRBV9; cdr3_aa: CASSVGWTGSSEQYF; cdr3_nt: TGTGCCAGCAGCGTAGGTTGGACAGGGTCCAGCGAGCAGTACTTC
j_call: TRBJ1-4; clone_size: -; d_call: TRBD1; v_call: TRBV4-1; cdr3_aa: CASTLRPGTVNEKLFF; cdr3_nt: TGCGCCAGCACCTTACGACCCGGGACAGTAAATGAAAAACTGTTTTTT
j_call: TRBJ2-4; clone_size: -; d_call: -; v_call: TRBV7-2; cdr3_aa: CASSLVPNLAKNIQYF; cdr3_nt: TGTGCCAGCAGCTTAGTCCCGAACCTAGCCAAAAACATTCAGTACTTC
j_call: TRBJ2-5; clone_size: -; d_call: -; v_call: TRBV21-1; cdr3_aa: CASSKALGSGVEETQYF; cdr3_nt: TGTGCCAGCAGCAAAGCGCTGGGCAGTGGGGTGGAAGAGACCCAGTACTTC
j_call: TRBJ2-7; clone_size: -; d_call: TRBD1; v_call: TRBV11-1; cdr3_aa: CASSVTGGIYEQYF; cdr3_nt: TGTGCCAGCAGCGTCACAGGGGGCATATACGAGCAGTACTTC
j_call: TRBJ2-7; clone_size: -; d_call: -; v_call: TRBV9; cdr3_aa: CASSVRGRKGDEQYF; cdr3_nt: TGTGCCAGCAGCGTACGAGGACGGAAGGGGGACGAGCAGTACTTC
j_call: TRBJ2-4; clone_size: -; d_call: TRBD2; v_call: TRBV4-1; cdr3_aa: CASSQERTSGWNIQYF; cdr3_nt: TGCGCCAGCAGCCAAGAAAGGACTAGCGGGTGGAACATTCAGTACTTC
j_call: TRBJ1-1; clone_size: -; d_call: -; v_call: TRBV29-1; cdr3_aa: CSVEDMRSEAFF; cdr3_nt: TGCAGCGTTGAAGATATGAGATCGGAAGCTTTCTTT
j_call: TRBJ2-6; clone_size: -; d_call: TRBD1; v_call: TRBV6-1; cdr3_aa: CASSEVDRGLGANVLTF; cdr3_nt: TGTGCCAGCAGTGAGGTCGACAGGGGTCTTGGGGCCAACGTCCTGACTTTC
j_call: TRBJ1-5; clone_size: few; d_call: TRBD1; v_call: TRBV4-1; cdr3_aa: CASSVEQGNQPQHF; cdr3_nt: TGCGCCAGCAGCGTCGAACAGGGGAATCAGCCCCAGCATTTT
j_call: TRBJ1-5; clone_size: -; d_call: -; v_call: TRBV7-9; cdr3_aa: CASSLEGPNQPQHF; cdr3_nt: TGTGCCAGCAGCTTAGAGGGACCTAATCAGCCCCAGCATTTT
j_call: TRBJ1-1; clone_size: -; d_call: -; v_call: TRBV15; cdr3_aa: CATSRAGNLGEAFF; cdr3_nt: TGTGCCACCAGCAGAGCAGGGAACCTGGGGGAAGCTTTCTTT
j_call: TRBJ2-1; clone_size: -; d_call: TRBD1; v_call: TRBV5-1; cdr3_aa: CASRARMGTGRDNEQFF; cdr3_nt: TGCGCCAGCAGAGCTAGAATGGGGACAGGGCGAGACAATGAGCAGTTCTTC
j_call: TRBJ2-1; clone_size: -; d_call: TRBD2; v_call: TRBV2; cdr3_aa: CASGSGGAHNEQFF; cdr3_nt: TGTGCCAGCGGTAGCGGGGGGGCCCACAATGAGCAGTTCTTC
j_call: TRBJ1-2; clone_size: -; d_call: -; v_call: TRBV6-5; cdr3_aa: CASSPPDKGGGGYTF; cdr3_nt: TGTGCCAGCAGTCCACCCGATAAAGGCGGGGGTGGCTACACCTTC
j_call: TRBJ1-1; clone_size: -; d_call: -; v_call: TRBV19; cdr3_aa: CASSPGGLAVPNTEAFF; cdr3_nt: TGTGCCAGTAGTCCCGGGGGGTTGGCAGTTCCGAACACTGAAGCTTTCTTT
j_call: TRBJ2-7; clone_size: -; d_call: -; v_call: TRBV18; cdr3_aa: CASSLGREERYEQYF; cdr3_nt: TGTGCCAGCTCACTGGGCAGGGAAGAACGCTACGAGCAGTACTTC
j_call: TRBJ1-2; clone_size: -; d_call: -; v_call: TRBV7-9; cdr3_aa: CASSQGQYGYTF; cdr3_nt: TGTGCCAGCAGCCAGGGGCAATATGGCTACACCTTC
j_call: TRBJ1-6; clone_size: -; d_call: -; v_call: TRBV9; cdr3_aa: CASSPIARGIDSPLHF; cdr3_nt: TGTGCCAGCAGCCCCATCGCCCGGGGCATTGATTCACCCCTCCACTTT
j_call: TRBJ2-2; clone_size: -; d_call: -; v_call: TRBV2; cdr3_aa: CASSEVYGMIGTGELFF; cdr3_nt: TGTGCCAGCAGTGAAGTGTATGGGATGATAGGCACCGGGGAGCTGTTTTTT
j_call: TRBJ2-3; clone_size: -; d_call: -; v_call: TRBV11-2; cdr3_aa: CASSQSGTAPTDTQYF; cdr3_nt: TGTGCCAGCAGCCAATCCGGGACTGCGCCCACAGATACGCAGTATTTT
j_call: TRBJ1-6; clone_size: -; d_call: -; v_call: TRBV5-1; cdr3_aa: CASSFSPGGQNSPLHF; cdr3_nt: TGCGCCAGCAGCTTTTCGCCTGGGGGGCAAAATTCACCCCTCCACTTT
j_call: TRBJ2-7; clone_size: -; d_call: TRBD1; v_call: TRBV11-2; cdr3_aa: CASSSTGTRYEQYF; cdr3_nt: TGTGCCAGCAGTTCGACAGGGACGAGATACGAGCAGTACTTC
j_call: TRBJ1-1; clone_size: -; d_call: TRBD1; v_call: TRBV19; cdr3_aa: CASAGRRTGGVNTEAFF; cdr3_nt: TGTGCCAGCGCGGGAAGACGGACAGGGGGGGTGAACACTGAAGCTTTCTTT
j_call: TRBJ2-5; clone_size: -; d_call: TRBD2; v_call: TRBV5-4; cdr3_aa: CASSLGTSGGAKTQYF; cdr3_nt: TGTGCCAGCAGCTTGGGGACTAGCGGGGGGGCGAAGACCCAGTACTTC
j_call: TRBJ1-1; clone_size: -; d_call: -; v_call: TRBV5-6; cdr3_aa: CASLTAGAPLNTEAFF; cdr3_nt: TGTGCCAGCCTGACCGCCGGGGCTCCATTGAACACTGAAGCTTTCTTT
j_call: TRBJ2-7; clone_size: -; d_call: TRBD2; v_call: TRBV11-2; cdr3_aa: CASSLRGEWSYEQYF; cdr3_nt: TGTGCCAGCAGCTTACGGGGGGAGTGGAGCTACGAGCAGTACTTC
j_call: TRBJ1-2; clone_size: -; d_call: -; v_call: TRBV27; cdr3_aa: CASSPSSQFYGYTF; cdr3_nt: TGTGCCAGCAGTCCCAGTTCCCAGTTCTATGGCTACACCTTC
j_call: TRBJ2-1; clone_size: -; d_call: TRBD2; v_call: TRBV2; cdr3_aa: CASRPTLLAGGLGEQFF; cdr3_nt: TGTGCCAGCAGGCCCACGTTACTAGCGGGGGGGCTCGGTGAGCAGTTCTTC
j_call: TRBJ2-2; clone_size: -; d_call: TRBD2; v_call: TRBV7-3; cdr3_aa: CASSRLATSSTGELFF; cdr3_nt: TGTGCCAGCAGCAGACTAGCGACTAGTAGCACCGGGGAGCTGTTTTTT
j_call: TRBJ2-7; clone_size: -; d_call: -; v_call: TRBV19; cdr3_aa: CASSISTGNTYEQYF; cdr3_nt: TGTGCCAGTAGTATATCAACAGGGAACACCTACGAGCAGTACTTC
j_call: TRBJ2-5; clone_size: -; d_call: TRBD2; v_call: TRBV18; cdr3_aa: CASSPLAGGPGETQYF; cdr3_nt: TGTGCCAGCTCACCCTTGGCGGGGGGGCCCGGAGAGACCCAGTACTTC
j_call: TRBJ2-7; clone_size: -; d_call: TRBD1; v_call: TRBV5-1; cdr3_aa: CASSPGTGTYEQYF; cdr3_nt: TGCGCCAGCAGCCCAGGGACAGGGACTTACGAGCAGTACTTC
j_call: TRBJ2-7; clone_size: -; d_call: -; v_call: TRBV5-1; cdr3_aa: CASSLAGVTAYEQYF; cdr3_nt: TGCGCCAGCAGCTTGGCCGGGGTGACGGCCTACGAGCAGTACTTC
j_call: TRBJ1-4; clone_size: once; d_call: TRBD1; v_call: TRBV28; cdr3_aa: CASSSDRFAEKLFF; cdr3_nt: TGTGCCAGCAGTTCGGACAGGTTTGCGGAAAAACTGTTTTTT
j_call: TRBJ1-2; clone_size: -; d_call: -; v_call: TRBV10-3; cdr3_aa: CAISGASGEINYGYTF; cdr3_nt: TGTGCCATCAGTGGCGCCTCCGGGGAGATTAACTATGGCTACACCTTC
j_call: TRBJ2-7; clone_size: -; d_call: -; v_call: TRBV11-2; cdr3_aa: CASSLQSGGTYEQYF; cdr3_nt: TGTGCCAGCAGCCTACAAAGTGGGGGAACCTACGAGCAGTACTTC
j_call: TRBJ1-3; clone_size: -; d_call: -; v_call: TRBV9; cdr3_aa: CASSVAQGTVSGNTIYF; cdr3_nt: TGTGCCAGCAGCGTGGCTCAGGGGACGGTCTCTGGAAACACCATATATTTT
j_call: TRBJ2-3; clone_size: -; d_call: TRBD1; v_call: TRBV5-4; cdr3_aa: CASSSTGTDTDTQYF; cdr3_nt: TGTGCCAGCAGTTCGACCGGGACAGACACAGATACGCAGTATTTT
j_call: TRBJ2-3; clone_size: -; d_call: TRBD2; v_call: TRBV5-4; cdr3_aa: CASSGTSGTDTQYF; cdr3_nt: TGTGCCAGCAGTGGGACTAGCGGCACAGATACGCAGTATTTT
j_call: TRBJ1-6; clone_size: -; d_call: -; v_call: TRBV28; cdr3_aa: CASSLRLVADLNSPLHF; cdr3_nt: TGTGCCAGCAGTTTACGCCTGGTGGCAGACCTTAATTCACCCCTCCACTTT